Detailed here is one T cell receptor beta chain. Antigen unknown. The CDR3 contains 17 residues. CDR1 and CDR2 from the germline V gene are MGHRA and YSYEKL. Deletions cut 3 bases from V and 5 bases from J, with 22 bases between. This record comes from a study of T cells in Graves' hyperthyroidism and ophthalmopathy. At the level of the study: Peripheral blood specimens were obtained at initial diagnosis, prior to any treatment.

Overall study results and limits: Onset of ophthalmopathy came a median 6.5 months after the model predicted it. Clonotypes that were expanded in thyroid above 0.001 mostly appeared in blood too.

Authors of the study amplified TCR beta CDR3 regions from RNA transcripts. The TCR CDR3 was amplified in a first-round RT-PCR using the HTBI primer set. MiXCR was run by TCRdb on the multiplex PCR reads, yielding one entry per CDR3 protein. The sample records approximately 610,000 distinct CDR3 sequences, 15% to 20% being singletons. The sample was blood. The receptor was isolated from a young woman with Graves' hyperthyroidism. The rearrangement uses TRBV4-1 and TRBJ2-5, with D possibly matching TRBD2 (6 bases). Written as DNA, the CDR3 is TGCGCCAGCAGCCATGGTACCACTAGGGGAGGATACGAGACCCAGTACTTC. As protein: CASSHGTTRGGYETQYF.